One sample yielded the 25 T cell receptor beta chains listed below, sequenced in a study of CD8 T cells in Susac syndrome. About 0.5 to 1 ug RNA was reverse transcribed with random hexamers. TCRdb reprocessed the immunoSEQ multiplex PCR reads with MiXCR, giving one entry per CDR3 protein. This table has approximately 120,000 distinct CDR3 sequences, 90% to 95% appearing once. The specimen was CD8+ T cells from PBMCs. Receptors were obtained from a human donor with multiple sclerosis.

The V call is TRBV29-1, the J call TRBJ1-4; TRBD1 aligns across 7 bases. This CDR3 has 13 residues. J was trimmed by 2 bases and V by 4 bases; bases with no gene match: 1. In germline, CDR1 is SQVTM, CDR2 ANQGSEA. CDR3 DNA: TGCAGCGTTGTGACAGGGACTAATGAAAAACTGTTTTTT. Residues: CSVVTGTNEKLFF.

Here the CDR3 DNA reads TGTGCCAGCAGCTTAGAACGGGGGGCCTACGAGCAGTACGTC. It is translated as CASSLERGAYEQYV. The chain uses TRBV7-8 and TRBJ2-7; 7 bases fit TRBD2. CDR3 length: 14 amino acids. With V trimmed by 1 base and J by 2 bases, 2 bases remained unmatched. Germline CDR1 SGHVS, CDR2 FQNEAQ.

This rearrangement joins TRBV11-2 to TRBJ2-4; possible D gene TRBD2, 6 bases. Germline lookup yields CDR1 SGHAT and CDR2 FQNNGV. The CDR3 loop spans 15 amino acids. V was cut by 5 bases and J by 3 bases, with 14 bases left in between. CDR3 protein: CASSPFPGGKNIQYF. The CDR3 nucleotides are TGTGCCAGCAGCCCATTTCCCGGGGGCAAAAACATTCAGTACTTC.

The chain carries TRBV9 and TRBJ2-7; 16 bases agree with TRBD2. The CDR3 length is 18 residues. Unmatched junction bases numbered 5, after V lost 1 base and J lost 1 base. Per germline, CDR1 SGDLS and CDR2 YYNGEE. In DNA, the CDR3 is TGTGCCAGCAGCGTATGGGGACTAGCGGGAGGGATGTCCTACGAGCAGTACGTC. It codes for CASSVWGLAGGMSYEQYV.

This chain uses TRBV5-1 with TRBJ2-7, with D tentatively TRBD1 (5 bases). CDR1 is SGHRS, CDR2 YFSETQ, per germline. The length of the CDR3 is 13 residues. V shed 3 bases and J shed 6 bases, with 13 bases lying between them. The CDR3 DNA is TGCGCCAGCAGCTCATCCTCTCAGGGCGAGCAGTACGTC. This encodes CASSSSSQGEQYV.

The rearrangement joins TRBV6-5 to TRBJ1-1, with D possibly being TRBD1 (6 bases). Trimming removed 1 base from V and 6 bases from J, with 21 bases in between. Germline assignment: CDR1 MNHEY and CDR2 SVGAGI. CDR3 size: 17 residues. The CDR3 protein is CASSYLKGQGTRAEAFF. CDR3 nucleotides: TGTGCCAGCAGTTACTTGAAGGGTCAGGGGACGAGGGCTGAAGCTTTCTTT.

CDR3 nucleotides: TGTGCCAGCAGCAGGCTCCTGGACCTGGACTCTGAGGGGGAGCTGTTTTTT. Translation: CASSRLLDLDSEGELFF. The chain combines TRBV5-4 with TRBJ2-2; D is possibly TRBD2 (5 bases). This CDR3 has 17 amino acids. Trimming stripped 4 bases from V and 8 bases from J, with 24 bases between. Germline assignment: CDR1 SGHNT and CDR2 YYREEE (reference sequence). Drawing the rest from reference TRBV5-4 and TRBJ2-2, the complete variable domain is ETGVTQSPTHLIKTRGQQVTLRCSSQSGHNTVSWYQQALGQGPQFIFQYYREEENGRGNFPPRFSGLQFPNYSSELNVNALELDDSALYLCASSRLLDLDSEGELFFGEGSRLTVL.

The gene calls are TRBV9 and TRBJ1-5; maybe TRBD1 (5 bases). V gave up 1 base and J gave up 6 bases, with 14 bases separating them. Germline CDR1 and CDR2: SGDLS and YYNGEE. The CDR3 totals 15 residues. The CDR3 DNA is TGTGCCAGCAGCGTAAGTGGCGGGGCAGGTCAGCCCCAGCATTTT. Encoded protein: CASSVSGGAGQPQHF.

The J gene is TRBJ1-4, the V gene TRBV7-8; D is uncertain. This CDR3 spans 15 amino acids. CDR1 and CDR2 (germline): SGHVS, FQNEAQ. V was pared by 3 bases and J by 8 bases, with 16 bases between. The CDR3 sequence is CASSFPHEGGEKLFF. As DNA, the CDR3 is TGTGCCAGCAGCTTTCCGCATGAGGGTGGCGAAAAACTGTTTTTT.

The chain is built from TRBV29-1 and TRBJ2-1; D is ambiguous. The CDR3 has 11 residues. Per germline, CDR1 SQVTM and CDR2 ANQGSEA. Trimming pared 7 bases from V and 8 bases from J, leaving 12 bases between. In DNA form, the CDR3 reads TGCAGCGCTGGAACGCGTTATGAGCAGTTCTTC. It specifies CSAGTRYEQFF.

This chain connects TRBV5-1 to TRBJ2-1, with 9 bases that match TRBD1. The V gene's germline CDR1 is SGHRS and CDR2 YFSETQ. Trimming at V came to 3 bases and at J to 6 bases, leaving 7 bases not matched to a gene. CDR3 length: 15 residues. Written as DNA, the CDR3 is TGCGCCAGCAGCTGGACCGGGACAGGGACCAATGAGCAGTTCTTC. Translated: CASSWTGTGTNEQFF.

The CDR3 reads CASSPLVVQETQYF. CDR3 DNA sequence: TGTGCCAGCAGTCCGTTAGTTGTTCAAGAGACCCAGTACTTC. The chain has TRBV12-3 or TRBV12-4 and TRBJ2-5; D remains unclear. V lost 5 bases to trimming and J lost 2 bases, with 12 bases between them. The length of the CDR3 is 14 residues.

The chain recombines TRBV4-1 with TRBJ1-1; D is unresolved. The CDR3 has 12 amino acids. Trimming removed 8 bases at V and 1 base at J, with 8 bases between. Per the germline V gene, CDR1 is MGHRA and CDR2 is YSYEKL. In nucleotides, the CDR3 is TGCGCCAGCGAGGGTGCGAACACTGAAGCTTTCTTT. The encoded protein is CASEGANTEAFF.

In the case of this clonotype: A junction boundary mismatches the germline segment, possibly from a read error. The chain employs TRBV7-7 and TRBJ2-2; D not certain. The CDR3 is made up of 14 amino acids. Per germline, CDR1 SSHAT and CDR2 FNYEAQ (reference sequence). In nucleotides, the CDR3 is TGTGCTAGCAGCTTCGGACCGAACACCGGGGAGCTGTTTTTT. Translating gives CASSFGPNTGELFF.

The V and J genes are TRBV9 and TRBJ1-1, with D unclear. Between the trimmed V and J ends, which lost 4 bases and 11 bases, there was a span of 9 bases. Per the germline V gene, CDR1 is SGDLS and CDR2 is YYNGEE. CDR3 length equals 10 residues. In DNA form, the CDR3 reads TGTGCCAGCAGCCCCAACCCGGCTTTCTTT. Encoded protein: CASSPNPAFF.

The genes are TRBV13 and TRBJ1-2, with D tentatively TRBD1 (5 bases). The germline CDR1 and CDR2 sequences are PRHDT and FYEKMQ (reference sequence). Trimming stripped 3 bases from V and 7 bases from J, with 12 bases between. This CDR3 comprises 13 residues. The CDR3 here is CASSFVQGGGYTF. The CDR3 DNA reads as TGTGCCAGCAGCTTCGTCCAGGGCGGTGGCTACACCTTC.

This chain connects TRBV24-1 to TRBJ1-1; D is perhaps TRBD1 (5 bases). The germline V gene has CDR1 KGHDR and CDR2 SFDVKD. V dropped 9 bases and J dropped 1 base, with 14 bases sitting between them. The CDR3 sequence is 14 residues long. The CDR3 DNA reads TGTGCCACCCGCCTTGGGGGGAAGAACACTGAAGCTTTCTTT. Its protein is CATRLGGKNTEAFF.

The CDR3 DNA reads as TGTGCCAGCAGCTTGGCAGGACAGCCCTACGAGCAGTACTTC. This encodes CASSLAGQPYEQYF. The V gene is TRBV5-4, the J gene TRBJ2-7, with D possibly being TRBD1 (6 bases). V lost 0 bases to trimming and J lost 2 bases, with 9 bases between them. The CDR3 contains 14 residues. Germline values: CDR1 SGHNT, CDR2 YYREEE (reference sequence).

A single count supports this clonotype. The rearrangement links TRBV20-1 to TRBJ1-1; 8 bases line up with TRBD1. This CDR3 spans 16 amino acids. Germline values: CDR1 DFQATT, CDR2 SNEGSKA (reference sequence). V gave up 0 bases and J gave up 4 bases; unmatched junction bases: 10. The CDR3 region is CSARDPSGGKGTEAFF. Written as DNA, the CDR3 is TGCAGTGCTAGAGACCCATCAGGGGGCAAGGGCACTGAAGCTTTCTTT.

The chain uses TRBV21-1 and TRBJ2-1; TRBD1, the table's D call, lacks a check against the DNA. TRBV21-1 is a pseudogene. The CDR3 length is 14 residues. CDR3 residues: CARGDRGRNNEQFF. As DNA, the CDR3 is TGTGCCAGGGGAGACAGGGGGCGGAACAATGAGCAGTTCTTC.

The J gene is TRBJ1-1, the V gene TRBV14; TRBD1 is a possible D gene (5 bases). This CDR3 comprises 13 residues. The germline V and J ends were trimmed by 6 bases and 1 base, with 9 bases remaining between them. Germline values: CDR1 SGHDN, CDR2 FVKESK. This chain's CDR3 is CASRQDGNTEAFF. The CDR3 nucleotides read TGTGCCAGCAGACAGGACGGGAACACTGAAGCTTTCTTT.

The rearrangement links TRBV19 to TRBJ1-5, with D tentatively TRBD1 (6 bases). CDR1 and CDR2 (germline): LNHDA, SQIVND (reference sequence). Deletions cut 8 bases from V and 3 bases from J, with 11 bases between. The CDR3 has 13 residues. The CDR3 reads CASSTGPNQPQHF. The CDR3 DNA is TGTGCCAGTTCGACAGGCCCCAATCAGCCCCAGCATTTT.

The rearrangement links TRBV27 to TRBJ2-7; D is perhaps TRBD1 (5 bases). The CDR3 length is 14 residues. Per germline, CDR1 MNHEY and CDR2 SMNVEV (reference sequence). Trimming removed 4 bases from V and 1 base from J, with 11 bases in between. CDR3 protein: CASSSPGISYEQYF. Here the CDR3 DNA reads TGTGCCAGCAGTTCCCCAGGGATTTCCTACGAGCAGTACTTC.

The V gene is TRBV19, the J gene TRBJ1-5; D remains unclear. V was clipped by 5 bases and J by 0 bases, with 8 bases between them. The germline CDR1 and CDR2 sequences are LNHDA and SQIVND (reference sequence). The CDR3 is 14 residues long. In nucleotides, the CDR3 is TGTGCCAGTAGTCTGACGGATAGCAATCAGCCCCAGCATTTT. The encoded protein is CASSLTDSNQPQHF.

The chain employs TRBV15 and TRBJ2-1; D unclear. Germline-derived CDR1 and CDR2 are LNHNV and YYDKDF (reference sequence). The CDR3 extends over 15 amino acids. V gave up 3 bases and J gave up 10 bases, with 19 bases separating them. CDR3 nucleotide sequence: TGTGCCACCAGCAGCCCCCGATTTTTCTCAAAGGAGCAGTTCTTC. This translates into CATSSPRFFSKEQFF.